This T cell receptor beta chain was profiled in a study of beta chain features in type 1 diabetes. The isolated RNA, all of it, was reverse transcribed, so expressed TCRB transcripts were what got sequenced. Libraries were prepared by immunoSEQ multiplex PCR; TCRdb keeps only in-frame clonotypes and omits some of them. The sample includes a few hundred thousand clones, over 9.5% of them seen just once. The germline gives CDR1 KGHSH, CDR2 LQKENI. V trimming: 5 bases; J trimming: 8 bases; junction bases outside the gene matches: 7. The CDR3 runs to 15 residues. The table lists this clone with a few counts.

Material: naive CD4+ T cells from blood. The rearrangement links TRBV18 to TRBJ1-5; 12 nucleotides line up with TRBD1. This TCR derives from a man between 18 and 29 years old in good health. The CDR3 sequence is CASSIGTGGAEPQHF. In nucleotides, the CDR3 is TGTGCCAGCTCAATAGGGACAGGGGGCGCGGAGCCCCAGCATTTT.